Reported below is one TCR beta chain. Its antigen is currently unknown. The sample is drawn from a study of Tregs in tolerant kidney transplant recipients. General study results and limits: Biological reproducibility was not directly addressed in this study.

The method was immunoSEQ multiplex PCR; TCRdb's version includes in-frame clones alone and lacks a portion of them. There are some 100,000 clones in the sample; around 94% occur only once, and roughly 0.63% lies in the top ten. The CDR3 sequence is 22 residues long. Sequencing was performed on CD4+ T cells from blood. The chain has TRBV21-1 and TRBJ1-5; no DNA check was done on the table's D call, TRBD1. TRBV21-1 is designated a pseudogene. The sequence came from a human donor in good health. This CDR3 is CASSKVEGQGSSPRGRNQPQHF. The DNA for the CDR3 is TGTGCCAGCAGCAAAGTTGAAGGACAGGGGTCCTCCCCCAGGGGGCGCAATCAGCCCCAGCATTTT.